This T cell receptor beta chain was obtained from a study of T cells in Graves' hyperthyroidism and ophthalmopathy. Thyroid ultrasound, orbital computed tomography, clinical symptoms, and serum thyroxine and TRAb underpinned diagnoses. Cells are PBMCs isolated from more than 8.5 ml of fresh blood. Amplified TCR beta CDR3 regions came from RNA transcripts. During a first-round RT-PCR of the TCR CDR3, the HTBI primer set was used. MiXCR, applied by TCRdb to the multiplex PCR reads, yields one record per CDR3 protein. The sample comprises 150,000 or so distinct CDR3 sequences, roughly 9.4% of which are singletons, and 22% rests with the top ten. This clonotype was recorded at least ten times. CDR1 SQVTM and CDR2 ANQGSEA come from the germline V gene. The CDR3 covers 15 residues. V was cut by 7 bases and J by 6 bases, with 25 bases left in between.

This receptor was obtained from a woman between 18 and 29 years old with Graves' hyperthyroidism that later progressed to Graves' ophthalmopathy. This chain joins TRBV29-1 and TRBJ2-7, with D possibly being TRBD1 or TRBD2 (6 bases each). The sequencing sample was made of blood. The CDR3 region is CSATEAKGGIGEQYF. For the CDR3, the DNA is TGCAGCGCCACGGAAGCAAAAGGGGGGATCGGCGAGCAGTACTTC.